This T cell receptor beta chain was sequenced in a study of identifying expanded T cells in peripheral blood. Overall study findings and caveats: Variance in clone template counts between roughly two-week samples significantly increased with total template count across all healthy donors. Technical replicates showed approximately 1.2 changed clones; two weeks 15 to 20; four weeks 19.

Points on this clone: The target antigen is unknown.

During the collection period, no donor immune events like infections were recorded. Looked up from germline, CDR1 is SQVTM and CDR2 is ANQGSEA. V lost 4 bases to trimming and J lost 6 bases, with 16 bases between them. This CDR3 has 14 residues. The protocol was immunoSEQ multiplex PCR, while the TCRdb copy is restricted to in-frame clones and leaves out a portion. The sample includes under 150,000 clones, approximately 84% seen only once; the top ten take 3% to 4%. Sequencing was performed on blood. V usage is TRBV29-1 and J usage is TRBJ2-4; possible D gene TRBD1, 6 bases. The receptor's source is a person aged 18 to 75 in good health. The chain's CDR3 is CSVVKGVGPNIQYF. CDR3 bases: TGCAGCGTTGTAAAGGGGGTCGGTCCAAACATTCAGTACTTC.